This T cell receptor beta chain was obtained from a study of cytomegalovirus exposure and HLA in healthy donors (dated by TCRdb to between 2016 and 2019). With regard to the full study: An earlier analysis of 587 of the donors reported approximately 260 Gb of sequence data and some 110 million unique TCR beta sequences obtained from about 180 million T cells. Rather than drawing on any new phenotypic data, the later analysis identified candidate immune exposures from TCR beta sequences and the way those sequences occurred across donors. Both class I and class II loci were covered by HLA typing, at four-digit resolution. All discovery cohort repertoires had been generated on a single sequencing platform. About 310 gigabases of sequencing data and around 87 million unique TCR sequences were included in an early release covering 550 to 800 HLA-typed donors. A later analysis re-examined previously published TCR beta repertoires from roughly 720 donors and added high-resolution HLA genotyping to investigate patterns of TCR occurrence. An earlier analysis of 587 of the donors used high-throughput TCR beta sequencing to judge whether each TCR beta V gene segment behaved as functional or pseudogenic. Among 300 to 500 genotyped donors of the cohort, an average of around 250,000 unique TCR beta nucleotide sequences was sequenced per donor, of which about 19% were non-productive. To predict cytomegalovirus infection status, the study combined high-throughput TCR immunosequencing, statistical association of individual TCRs with disease status, and machine learning. In a later genetic analysis, genome-wide SNP genotypes for about 65% of the roughly 700 donors were used, and that subset was treated as a discovery cohort. The aim of the study was to test whether cataloging public T cell receptors could identify signatures of past pathogen exposure. Using immunosequencing, the study profiled T cell repertoires from fewer than 850 subjects and related those repertoires to cytomegalovirus serostatus. Besides the first cohort of hundreds of subjects, a separate validation cohort made up of 120 different subjects was used. Donor age, sex, ethnicity and CMV serostatus were compiled alongside the repertoire data. Typing coverage varied by locus: about 629-630 donors for A, B, C, DRB1 and DQB1; approximately 520 for DQA1; approximately 570 for DPA1; more than 450 for DPB1. Roughly 5 DR-DQ haplotypes were treated as single units for association and clustering because of strong linkage in the cohort. Of the roughly 390 genotyped donors, about 80% fell in the genetic ancestry cluster associated with self-reported Caucasian donors.

In the case of this clone: Its antigen is unknown. No much larger clone exists at a distance of one base, and base qualities are not known.

The germline V end is reduced by 0 bases and the J end by 1 base; junction bases left unmatched: 3. CDR1 and CDR2, looked up from the germline V gene, are SGDLS and YYNGEE. The CDR3 contains 18 residues, cysteine and phenylalanine counted. Only the CDR3 portion is preserved as DNA: 54 bases, with reading frame beginning at the first base. Receptors were amplified or captured by the immunoSEQ multiplex PCR assay. A mixture of 60 forward primers for TCR Vbeta segments and 13 reverse primers for TCR Jbeta segments was used in the multiplex PCR. The CDR3 region of rearranged TCR beta genes was amplified from genomic DNA by a multiplex PCR assay. The Illumina HiSeq System was used to sequence the amplified TCR beta libraries as 87-base-pair reads. As for how the authors treated the data: A later analysis tallied 70 million to 100 million unique TCR beta chains across the 650 to 750 repertoires, and some 12 million of those chains were shared by two or more donors. To remove PCR and sequencing errors, raw reads were error-corrected and collapsed into unique sequences using a nearest-neighbor algorithm that merged closely related sequences. V, D and J gene segments were assigned by aligning CDR3 sequences to IMGT reference sequences. For a sequence to be retained, at least a six-nucleotide match to both a V gene segment and a J gene segment was required. A rearrangement counted as productive if the CDR3 had no stop codons and remained in frame with V and J, and every other rearrangement counted as non-productive. Following IMGT convention, CDR3 was defined as the stretch from the second conserved V-encoded cysteine to the conserved J-encoded phenylalanine. The earlier analysis of about 500 of the donors excluded sequences that lacked an unambiguous match to a single V gene segment. An earlier analysis of several hundred of the donors classified V segments as functional when productive rearrangements were above 56.7% and as segregating when the standard deviation between donors was above 5%. A statistical classification framework was developed to diagnose cytomegalovirus status using the catalog of TCR beta chain sequences. In a later analysis, V and J genes were assigned by comparing TCR nucleotide sequences against IMGT/GENE-DB human TR gene sequences. In a later analysis, CDR3 sequences and most-parsimonious VDJ recombination scenarios were assigned using the TCRdist pipeline. In a later analysis, each TCR beta chain was defined by its CDR3 amino acid sequence together with its V-gene family, and reads lacking a unique V-gene family were excluded. A later analysis removed roughly 590 highly shared, low-generation-probability nucleotide sequences to deal with suspected cross-contamination and a sequencing artifact. In a later analysis, a clonal expansion index was calculated for each public chain from normalized within-repertoire ranks of inferred template counts. A later analysis computed generation probabilities with a VDJ recombination model fitted to out-of-frame rearrangements, and checked the results against IGoR. In a later analysis, TCR-TCR, TCR-HLA and TCR-CMV co-occurrence was scored with hypergeometric tests, and a repertoire-size bias correction was applied to TCR pairs. To estimate false discovery rates, a later analysis permuted the HLA or CMV assignments 20 times. In a later analysis, co-occurring TCRs were grouped using DBSCAN, and TCRdist sequence similarity was added for clustering within HLA-allele-positive subsets. Repertoires with fewer than 30,000 or more than 120,000 public chains were left out of co-occurrence clustering, as were four to six repertoires with anomalous nucleotide sharing. The clones in this table, taken by TCRdb from immuneACCESS, are in-frame only. Not every clone is retained; where verified, under half of the shortfall comes from an unresolved V gene, and the cause of the rest is unknown. V, J and clone size derive from that table, while D and trimming were established from the DNA sequence. In this sample the table shows approximately 190,000 clones, around 80% of which occur a single time. The ten largest clonotypes hold approximately 6.3% of the sample.

The cohort consisted of 600 or so healthy bone marrow donors. At the time of sampling, all cohort members were nominally healthy, though unrecorded immune exposures were likely present. The donor tested CMV seropositive and was one of the 289 seropositive cohort members. Each donor provided a peripheral blood sample, and peripheral blood mononuclear cells were used for TCR beta sequencing. Genomic DNA extraction from the blood cell samples was performed with the Qiagen DNeasy Blood Extraction Kit. What the research found in general, with its limitations: HLA typing was unavailable for some donors at each locus, so association tests used only the typed subset. In this cohort, only TCR beta chains were sequenced, and detectable features were limited by the absence of alpha or paired-chain data. Immune exposure information for the cohort was limited to CMV serostatus. The presence/absence analyses assumed that sequencing depth was roughly uniform across donors, and that assumption may not be true. Cytomegalovirus status was reported to be diagnosed by the classifier with high specificity and sensitivity in both the original and validation cohorts. Because counts were too low, about 18 rarely observed V segments, including chromosome 9 orphons, were excluded from the earlier analysis of several hundred of the donors. In a later analysis, HLA-associated TCR beta chains were found to be more clonally expanded and to have lower generation probabilities than equally common non-associated chains. A further reported finding was that TCR beta sequences accurately predicted the HLA-A and HLA-B alleles for most subjects in the first cohort. According to the authors, the approach could potentially be generalized to other disease states and immunological phenotypes. A group of highly shared sequence variants was considered likely to be a technical artifact of the sequencing pipeline. In a later analysis, TCR association rates were found to vary across HLA loci, with the most associated TCRs seen for DRB1 alleles and the fewest for HLA-C alleles. Most TCR sequences were seen in very few donors, while some public TCRs were found in many individuals. A later analysis reported that several top co-occurrence clusters appeared linked to parvovirus B19, influenza, CMV and Epstein-Barr virus. In a later genetic analysis, fewer N-insertions in productive TCRs were reported among donors in an Asian-associated ancestry cluster than the roughly 700-donor mean. Correlated functional status among segregating V segments might reflect linkage disequilibrium, but an unknown experimental factor could not be ruled out. Some IMGT-functional V segments, including TRBV6-2 and TRBV6-3, could not be distinguished by the 87-base-pair reads and were therefore excluded. The study gave a list of about 160 TCR beta chains associated with cytomegalovirus. In vitro tests confirmed that a few of the cytomegalovirus-associated TCR beta chains recognize cytomegalovirus antigens. A later analysis associated 16,951 TCR beta sequences with specific HLA alleles at a false discovery rate of 0.05. V-gene and J-gene trimming of TCR beta chains was associated with a missense DCLRE1C variant in a later genetic analysis, and the association was replicated in an independent cohort. Strong co-occurrence of HLA alleles, especially DR and DQ, made assigning TCR associations to individual alleles difficult. According to a later analysis, most CMV-associated TCR beta chains appeared to be HLA-restricted, and the HLA associations seemed to be driven largely by CMV exposure. An earlier analysis of approximately 570 of the donors showed that most TCR beta V segments appeared in productive rearrangements either about 87% or about 30% of the time, which broadly matched IMGT annotations.

Sequenced material: PBMCs. This TCR came from a man between 35 and 55 years old in good health and CMV-seropositive. The V gene is TRBV9 and the J gene is TRBJ2-6; 11 bases in between match TRBD1. The DNA sequence follows: TGTGCCAGCAGCGTAGAAGGACAGGGGGCTTCTGGGGCCAACGTCCTGACTTTC. Its amino acids are CASSVEGQGASGANVLTF.